A single sample is the source of the 18 T cell receptor beta chains below, sequenced in a study of T cell responses to AZD1222 COVID-19 vaccine. Repertoires were generated with immunoSEQ multiplex PCR, while TCRdb's copy carries only in-frame clones and drops some. Here the sample spans more than 85,000 clones, about 80% being singletons. Source: peripheral blood, taken on day 0 of AZD1222 vaccination. Receptor source: an adult in good health.

This chain's CDR3 is CASWANYNSPLHF. The CDR3 nucleotides read TGTGCCAGCTGGGCCAACTATAATTCACCCCTCCACTTT. The rearrangement links TRBV6-6 to TRBJ1-6; no firm D call. CDR1 and CDR2 from the germline V gene are MNHNY and SVGAGI (reference sequence). Trimming took off 8 bases at V and 3 bases at J, with 8 bases between the two ends. The CDR3 is made up of 13 amino acids.

The V gene is TRBV7-2, the J gene TRBJ2-5, with D possibly TRBD1 on 5 matching bases. This CDR3 comprises 14 residues. Germline lookup yields CDR1 SGHTA and CDR2 FQGNSA. V gave up 2 bases and J gave up 6 bases, with 13 bases separating them. CDR3 loop: CASSLSPGMKTQYF. DNA for the CDR3: TGTGCCAGCAGCTTATCTCCAGGGATGAAGACCCAGTACTTC.

The chain employs TRBV30 and TRBJ1-1; D not certain. The V gene's germline CDR1 is GTSNPN and CDR2 SVGIG (reference sequence). CDR3 length equals 12 residues. V was shortened by 4 bases and J by 1 base, with 7 bases between the two germline ends. CDR3 region: CAWTGRNTEAFF. The CDR3, as DNA: TGTGCCTGGACAGGAAGGAACACTGAAGCTTTCTTT.

The chain links TRBV7-9 to TRBJ1-2, with D tentatively TRBD1 (5 bases). The CDR3 spans 13 residues. The V and J ends lost 2 bases and 4 bases respectively, with 8 bases between them. Germline CDR1 reads SEHNR; CDR2 reads FQNEAQ (reference sequence). CDR3 nucleotide sequence: TGTGCCAGCAGCTTACAGGGTTCCTATGGCTACACCTTC. Translating it yields CASSLQGSYGYTF.

CDR3 nucleotide sequence: TGCGCCAGCAGCTCCGGACTGATCTATGGCTACACCTTC. It is translated as CASSSGLIYGYTF. The rearrangement uses TRBV5-1 and TRBJ1-2, with D unclear. Germline values: CDR1 SGHRS, CDR2 YFSETQ. CDR3 size: 13 residues. Trimming took 3 bases from V and 4 from J, leaving 10 bases between them.

This chain uses TRBV19 with TRBJ1-3; tentatively, D is TRBD1 (5 bases). V shed 6 bases and J shed 0 bases, with 15 bases lying between them. Germline assignment: CDR1 LNHDA and CDR2 SQIVND (reference sequence). There are 16 residues in the CDR3. CDR3 sequence (DNA): TGTGCCAGTAGCGTGAGAGCAGGGACCTCTGGAAACACCATATATTTT. It yields the protein CASSVRAGTSGNTIYF.

The chain links TRBV2 to TRBJ1-1; D remains unclear. The ends were cut back, 4 bases at V and 11 bases at J, with 14 bases in the middle. The CDR3 contains 12 residues. The germline V gene has CDR1 SNHLY and CDR2 FYNNEI. The CDR3 DNA sequence: TGTGCCAGCAGTGGCATAGATACAGTCGCTTTCTTT. Its translation: CASSGIDTVAFF.

The J gene is TRBJ2-7, the V gene TRBV3-1 (or the pseudogene TRBV3-2), with 9 nucleotides matching TRBD1. V trimming: 3 bases; J trimming: 7 bases; junction bases outside the gene matches: 7. This CDR3 comprises 14 residues. The V gene's germline CDR1 is LGHDT and CDR2 YNNKEL (reference sequence). The CDR3 DNA sequence: TGTGCCAGCAGCCAGGGACAGGGCAGGTCTGAGCAGTACTTC. Amino acids: CASSQGQGRSEQYF.

The chain carries TRBV27 and TRBJ1-6; no reliable D call. The V and J ends lost 6 bases and 3 bases respectively, with 6 bases between them. Germline lookup yields CDR1 MNHEY and CDR2 SMNVEV (reference sequence). The CDR3 has 13 amino acids. The CDR3 nucleotides are TGTGCCAGCAGCTCCGTCTATAATTCACCCCTCCACTTT. This codes for CASSSVYNSPLHF.

The chain carries TRBV6-2 or TRBV6-3 and TRBJ2-2; D perhaps matches TRBD1 (5 bases). The germline gives CDR1 MNHEY, CDR2 SVGEGT. The V end lost 2 bases, the J end lost 0 bases, and 10 bases lay between the germline ends. The CDR3 length is 16 residues. The CDR3 loop is CASSYSRQTNTGELFF. CDR3 DNA sequence: TGTGCCAGCAGTTACAGCCGACAGACGAACACCGGGGAGCTGTTTTTT.

J is TRBJ1-5 and V is TRBV3-1 (or the pseudogene TRBV3-2); TRBD1 matches 8 bases. Germline V gene sequence: CDR1 LGHDT, CDR2 YNNKEL (reference sequence). Trimming at V came to 4 bases and at J to 1 base, leaving 3 bases not matched to a gene. There are 15 residues in the CDR3. CDR3 residues: CASSLTGGSNQPQHF. CDR3 DNA sequence: TGTGCCAGCAGCCTAACAGGGGGGAGCAATCAGCCCCAGCATTTT.

This clone was observed a single time. CDR3 residues: CAWSSPSGGPLNTDTQYF. In DNA form, the CDR3 reads TGTGCCTGGAGTTCGCCTAGCGGGGGGCCTTTGAACACAGATACGCAGTATTTT. The J gene is TRBJ2-3, the V gene TRBV30; TRBD2 matches at 11 bases. The CDR3 is made up of 18 amino acids. CDR1 is GTSNPN, CDR2 SVGIG, per germline (reference sequence). J was trimmed by 2 bases and V by 2 bases; bases with no gene match: 12.

The chain links TRBV7-9 to TRBJ1-1, with D maybe TRBD1 (5 bases). Trimming pared 5 bases from V and 3 bases from J, leaving 16 bases between. This CDR3 spans 15 amino acids. Per germline, CDR1 SEHNR and CDR2 FQNEAQ (reference sequence). CDR3 coding DNA: TGTGCCAGCAGCGCCCCTGTCGGGGGGGACACTGAAGCTTTCTTT. It translates to CASSAPVGGDTEAFF.

The chain links TRBV6-1 to TRBJ2-1; 9 nucleotides line up with TRBD2. Trimming cost V 6 bases and J 13 bases; bases outside gene matches: 13. There are 14 residues in the CDR3. Germline V gene data show CDR1 as MNHNS and CDR2 as SASEGT. The chain's CDR3 is CASSTGTSSPEQFF. CDR3 nucleotides: TGTGCCAGCAGCACGGGGACTAGCTCGCCAGAACAGTTCTTC.

V usage is TRBV10-3 and J usage is TRBJ2-3; D gene unclear. The CDR3 runs 14 residues. V shed 6 bases and J shed 2 bases, with 12 bases lying between them. CDR1 and CDR2 from the germline V gene are ENHRY and SYGVKD. CDR3 DNA sequence: TGTGCCATCAGCGGATATCAAGACACAGATACGCAGTATTTT. Translation gives CAISGYQDTDTQYF.

This clone was seen only once. Sequence at one end of the junction differs from germline and may be a read error. This rearrangement joins TRBV7-7 to TRBJ2-1, with 9 bases fitting TRBD2. The CDR3 has 16 amino acids. Germline V CDR1 and CDR2: SSHAT, FNYEAQ (reference sequence). The chain's CDR3 is CASSAGGAGGDNEQFF. CDR3 bases: TGTGCTAGCAGCGCCGGGGGAGCGGGGGGAGATAATGAGCAGTTCTTC.

The chain employs TRBV5-1 and TRBJ1-2, with 9 bases aligning to TRBD1. Trimming took 0 bases from V and 5 from J; bases not matched to a gene: 11. Per the germline V gene, CDR1 is SGHRS and CDR2 is YFSETQ. This CDR3 has 17 residues. The CDR3 bases are TGCGCCAGCAGCTTGGTAGGTGGACAGGGGAACTTATATGGCTACACCTTC. It translates to CASSLVGGQGNLYGYTF.

The rearrangement uses TRBV6-1 and TRBJ1-1, with D uncertain. Looked up from germline, CDR1 is MNHNS and CDR2 is SASEGT. This CDR3 is 15 amino acids long. V lost 1 base and J 1 base, leaving 10 bases between the germline ends. The CDR3 bases are TGTGCCAGCAGTGAAGTTCTTTTCAGGAACACTGAAGCTTTCTTT. Residues: CASSEVLFRNTEAFF.